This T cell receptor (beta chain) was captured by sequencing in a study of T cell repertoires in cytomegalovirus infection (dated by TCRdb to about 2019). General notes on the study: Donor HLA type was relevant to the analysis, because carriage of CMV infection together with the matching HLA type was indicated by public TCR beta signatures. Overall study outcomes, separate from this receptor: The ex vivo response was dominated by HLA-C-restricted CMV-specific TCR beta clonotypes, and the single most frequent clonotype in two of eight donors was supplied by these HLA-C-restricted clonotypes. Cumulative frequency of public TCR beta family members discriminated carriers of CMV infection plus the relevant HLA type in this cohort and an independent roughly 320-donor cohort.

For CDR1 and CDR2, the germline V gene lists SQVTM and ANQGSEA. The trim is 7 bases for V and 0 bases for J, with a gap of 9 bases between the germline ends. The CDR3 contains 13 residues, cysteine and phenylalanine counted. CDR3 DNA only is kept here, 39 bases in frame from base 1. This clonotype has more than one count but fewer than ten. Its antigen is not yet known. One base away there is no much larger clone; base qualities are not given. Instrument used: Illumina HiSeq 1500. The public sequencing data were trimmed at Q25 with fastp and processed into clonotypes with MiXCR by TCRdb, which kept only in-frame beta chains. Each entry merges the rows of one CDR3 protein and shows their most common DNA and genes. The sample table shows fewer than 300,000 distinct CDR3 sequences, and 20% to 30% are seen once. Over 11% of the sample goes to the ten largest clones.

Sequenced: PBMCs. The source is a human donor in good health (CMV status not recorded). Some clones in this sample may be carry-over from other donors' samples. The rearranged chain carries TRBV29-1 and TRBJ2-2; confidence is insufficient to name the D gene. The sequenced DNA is TGCAGCGCCGTAGATCCGAACACCGGGGAGCTGTTTTTT. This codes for CSAVDPNTGELFF.